This TCR beta chain was sequenced during a study of beta chain features in type 1 diabetes. The CDR3 is made up of 17 amino acids. V shed 0 bases, J shed 0 bases, and the junction held 2 bases outside the gene matches. Germline CDR1 reads MNHEY; CDR2 reads SMNVEV (reference sequence). Findings and limits, study-wide: There was a moderate but significant shortening of TCRB CDR3s in all four CD4+ subsets of Type 1 diabetes patients.

Comment on this clone: The antigen remains unidentified.

The isolated RNA, all of it, was reverse transcribed, so expressed TCRB transcripts were what got sequenced. The data were produced by immunoSEQ multiplex PCR, yet TCRdb's version contains in-frame clones alone and is incomplete. In the table there are 630,000 or so clones, about an eighth of which are singletons. The chain employs TRBV27 and TRBJ2-6; TRBD2 aligns across 7 bases. The clonotype originates from a man between 18 and 29 years old with type 1 diabetes. The sample was naive CD4+ T cells from blood. The CDR3 here is CASSLSASGSGANVLTF. The CDR3 DNA is TGTGCCAGCAGTTTATCCGCTAGCGGCTCTGGGGCCAACGTCCTGACTTTC.